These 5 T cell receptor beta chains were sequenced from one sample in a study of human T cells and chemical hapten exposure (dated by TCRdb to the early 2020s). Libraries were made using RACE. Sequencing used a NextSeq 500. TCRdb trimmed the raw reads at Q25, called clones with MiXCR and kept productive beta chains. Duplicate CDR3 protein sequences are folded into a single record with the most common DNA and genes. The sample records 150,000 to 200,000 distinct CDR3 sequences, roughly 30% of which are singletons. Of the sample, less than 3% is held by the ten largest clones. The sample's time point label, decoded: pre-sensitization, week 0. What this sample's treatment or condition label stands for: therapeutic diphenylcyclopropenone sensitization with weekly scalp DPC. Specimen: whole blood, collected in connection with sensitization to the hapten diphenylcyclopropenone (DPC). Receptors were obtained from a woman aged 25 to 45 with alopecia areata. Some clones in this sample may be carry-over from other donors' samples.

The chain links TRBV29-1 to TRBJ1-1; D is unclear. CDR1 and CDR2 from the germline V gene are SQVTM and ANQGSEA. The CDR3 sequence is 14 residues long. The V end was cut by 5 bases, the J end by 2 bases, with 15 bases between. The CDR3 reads CSVFGGDGNTEAFF. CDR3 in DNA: TGCAGCGTTTTCGGCGGAGACGGTAACACTGAAGCTTTCTTT.

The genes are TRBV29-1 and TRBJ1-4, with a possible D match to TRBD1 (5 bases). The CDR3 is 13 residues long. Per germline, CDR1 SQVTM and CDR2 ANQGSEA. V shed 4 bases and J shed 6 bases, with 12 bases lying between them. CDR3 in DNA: TGCAGCGTTGGATCAAGGGGCCATGAAAAACTGTTTTTT. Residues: CSVGSRGHEKLFF.

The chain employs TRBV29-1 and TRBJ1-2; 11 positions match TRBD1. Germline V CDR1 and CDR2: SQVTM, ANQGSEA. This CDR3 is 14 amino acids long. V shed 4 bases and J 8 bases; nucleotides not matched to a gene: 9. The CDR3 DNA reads TGCAGCGTTGGCCGCGGACAGGGGGCGTTAGGCTACACCTTC. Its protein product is CSVGRGQGALGYTF.

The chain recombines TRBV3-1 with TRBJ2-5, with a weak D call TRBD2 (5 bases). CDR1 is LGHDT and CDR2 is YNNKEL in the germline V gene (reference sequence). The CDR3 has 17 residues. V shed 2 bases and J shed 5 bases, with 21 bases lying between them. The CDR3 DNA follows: TGTGCCAGCAGCCAATGGTCAAGCGGTAAAGGAAGGGAGACCCAGTACTTC. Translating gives CASSQWSSGKGRETQYF.

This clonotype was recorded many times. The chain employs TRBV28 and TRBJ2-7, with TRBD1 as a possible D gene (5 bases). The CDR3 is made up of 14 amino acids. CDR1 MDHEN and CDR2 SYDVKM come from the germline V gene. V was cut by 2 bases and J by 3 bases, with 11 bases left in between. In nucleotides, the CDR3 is TGTGCCAGCAGTTTAGGCTCAGGGCGCTACGAGCAGTACTTC. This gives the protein CASSLGSGRYEQYF.